Sequencing of this T cell receptor (beta chain) was carried out in a study of blood T cell repertoires in COVID-19. The wider study: Samples came from the United States, Italy and Spain, spanning acute and convalescent COVID-19.

Methods used by the authors: Reference gene primer amplification gave nucleated cell count estimates. Sequencing was performed with immunoSEQ multiplex PCR; in TCRdb, only in-frame clones are kept and a portion is missing. V and J calls and clone size are those listed in that table; D and trimming were worked out from the DNA. The table shows fewer than 45,000 clones, with 80% occurring only once. Concerning this clone: This sample includes further DNA sequences coding for the same CDR3.

CDR3 length: 14 residues. Germline CDR1 reads SGHTA; CDR2 reads FQGNSA. V lost 4 bases to trimming and J lost 5 bases, with 11 bases between them. The chain couples TRBV7-2 to TRBJ1-4, with D perhaps TRBD1 (5 bases). The TCR comes from a man in his 70s with acute or convalescent COVID-19. The sequencing input was peripheral blood. The CDR3 DNA reads as TGTGCCAGCAGCTCCGGGACTGGGAATGAAAAACTGTTTTTT. Amino acids: CASSSGTGNEKLFF. The full variable domain, its missing parts supplied by reference TRBV7-2 and TRBJ1-4, is GAGVSQSPSNKVTEKGKDVELRCDPISGHTALYWYRQSLGQGLEFLIYFQGNSAPDKSGLPSDRFSAERTGGSVSTLTIQRTQQEDSAVYLCASSSGTGNEKLFFGSGTQLSVL.